The TCR beta chain described here comes from a study of tumor-infiltrating lymphocytes in primary liver carcinoma. For the study at large: Samples produced roughly 3.5 to 7.13 million productive TCRbeta reads, comparable across tissue types.

The CDR3 contains 13 residues. CDR1 and CDR2 (germline): MNHNY, SVGAGI (reference sequence). Extraction of RNA together with DNA used about 17-34 mg of unsorted bulk tissue. General study findings and limits: Relative to tumor region pairs, the tumor-adjacent and tumor-blood pairs showed overlap that was lower. A significantly higher top-250-clone fraction was recorded for tumors than for blood (p = 0.039).

For this clonotype: Its antigen remains unidentified. A read error may produce the germline difference seen at one junction end.

TCR beta cDNA was made from roughly 450 ng total RNA with a constant-region primer. ARM-PCR was slightly modified, and three nested multiplex PCR rounds with it gave rise to the TCR beta libraries. For approximately 11 cycles apiece, the opening two PCR rounds ran with TRBV1-TRBV30 forward primers and a C-beta reverse primer. TCRdb fed the multiplex PCR reads into MiXCR, producing one record per CDR3 protein. Seen here are about 200,000 distinct CDR3 sequences, around four fifths observed once, and the top ten hold around 18%. The origin of this receptor is a man aged 35 to 55 with primary liver carcinoma and hepatitis B virus infection. Sample: tumor tissue from primary liver carcinoma. This chain joins TRBV6-6 and TRBJ1-1; D gene uncertain. The CDR3: CTSSIGRTTEAFF. The CDR3 DNA follows: TGTACCAGCAGCATAGGGAGGACTACTGAAGCTTTCTTT.